These T cell receptor beta chains were read from a single sample in a study of response to subunit inactivated influenza vaccine. TCRdb reprocessed the RT-PCR reads with MiXCR, giving one entry per CDR3 protein. Of some 550,000 distinct CDR3 sequences listed, around 21% are singletons. These data were likewise used in another study, on T cells expressing NK-cell markers.

The sample here was CD4+ T cells sorted from PBMCs, taken 12 days after vaccination. These receptors were taken from a man aged 45-60 years who received an inactivated influenza vaccine. CDR3s include the opening cysteine and the closing phenylalanine or tryptophan. D genes are given only for firm matches. Clone size is shown for a subset of rows, as once, few, many or a class of expanded clone.

size	J	D	V	DNA	CDR3
few	TRBJ2-6	NA	TRBV29-1	TGCAGCGTTGAAGATCTAGGGACCGGGGCCAACGTCCTGACTTTC	CSVEDLGTGANVLTF
few	TRBJ2-5	NA	TRBV7-9	TGTGCCAGCAGCTTATATTTCAGGGCCAATGGGACCCAGTACTTC	CASSLYFRANGTQYF
few	TRBJ1-1	NA	TRBV15	TGTGCCACCAGCGCGGATATAAACACTGAAGCTTTCTTT	CATSADINTEAFF
few	TRBJ1-3	TRBD1	TRBV5-1	TGCGCCAGCAGCGTGGACAGGACCGCTGGAAACACCATATATTTT	CASSVDRTAGNTIYF
few	TRBJ1-1	TRBD1	TRBV20-1	TGCAGTGCTAGGGTGACAGGGGGAACTGAAGCTTTCTTT	CSARVTGGTEAFF
few	TRBJ2-5	TRBD2	TRBV20-1	TGCAGTGCTAGACAGCAAAAGACTAGCGGGAGTTCGAGAGAGACCCAGTACTTC	CSARQQKTSGSSRETQYF
few	TRBJ2-2	NA	TRBV4-3	TGCGCCAGCAGCCAAGATAGGGCGACTAGGCACACCGGGGAGCTGTTTTTT	CASSQDRATRHTGELFF
few	TRBJ2-5	NA	TRBV6-2/TRBV6-3	TGTGCCAGCAGAGACACGTCGCAGACCCAGTACTTC	CASRDTSQTQYF
NA	TRBJ2-3	TRBD2	TRBV12-3/TRBV12-4	TGTGCCAGCAGTTTACGGTGGACTAGGAACACAGATACGCAGTATTTT	CASSLRWTRNTDTQYF
NA	TRBJ1-6	TRBD1	TRBV7-3	TGTGCCAGCAGCCTTTCGACAGGGGGGAAATCACCCCTCCACTTT	CASSLSTGGKSPLHF
few	TRBJ2-3	TRBD1	TRBV10-3	TGTGCCACAGGGGACAGCGTGACAGATACGCAGTATTTT	CATGDSVTDTQYF
few	TRBJ2-1	NA	TRBV4-1	TGCGCCAGCAGCCAAGATGATAAGTACCCGGAGCAGTTCTTC	CASSQDDKYPEQFF
few	TRBJ1-5	NA	TRBV6-2/TRBV6-3	TGTGCCAGCAGTAAGGCAGTGGCCCCCGGGCCCCAGCATTTT	CASSKAVAPGPQHF
NA	TRBJ2-3	NA	TRBV14	TGTGCCAGCAGCCAGAAGGACTGGTACGATACGCAGTATTTT	CASSQKDWYDTQYF
NA	TRBJ1-6	NA	TRBV4-1	TGCGCCAGCAGCAACGGGATTCTAGGGATTTCACCCCTCCACTTT	CASSNGILGISPLHF
NA	TRBJ2-3	NA	TRBV12-2	TGTGCAAGTCACCCCCAACGACGGGTTGGGATAACTAGAGATACGCAGTATTTT	CASHPQRRVGITRDTQYF
few	TRBJ2-3	NA	TRBV24-1	TGTGCCACCAGTGATTCGGGTGCAGATACGCAGTATTTT	CATSDSGADTQYF
few	TRBJ1-2	TRBD1	TRBV15	TGTGCCACCAGCAGAGGGACAGGGACGATCTATGGCTACACCTTC	CATSRGTGTIYGYTF
few	TRBJ1-6	TRBD1	TRBV15	TGTGCCACCGAAGGGGACAGGGGGAGCTCCTATAATTCACCCCTCCACTTT	CATEGDRGSSYNSPLHF
NA	TRBJ2-3	NA	TRBV14	TGTGCCAGCAGCCAAGGGACCAGCCCCACAGATACGCAGTATTTT	CASSQGTSPTDTQYF
few	TRBJ2-7	NA	TRBV9	TGTGCCAGCAGCGTTGGGTCGGGAGTGGGGTACGAGCAGTACTTC	CASSVGSGVGYEQYF
NA	TRBJ2-1	TRBD2	TRBV7-2	TGTGCCAGCAGCAAAGCCTTTAGCGGGAGGGTCAATGAGCAGTTCTTC	CASSKAFSGRVNEQFF
NA	TRBJ2-1	NA	TRBV7-2	TGTGCCAGCAGCTTATTCGGAACGGAGCAGTTCTTC	CASSLFGTEQFF
few	TRBJ2-1	NA	TRBV2	TGTGCCAGCAGCTCCGGACAGCGAATCTCCTACAATGAGCAGTTCTTC	CASSSGQRISYNEQFF
NA	TRBJ2-5	TRBD2	TRBV5-5	TGTGCCAGCACCCTCTTACCGGCGGGGGGTTTGGAGACCCAGTACTTC	CASTLLPAGGLETQYF
NA	TRBJ2-2	NA	TRBV7-3	TGTGCCAGCAGCTTTTCCGGGACTTATAACACCGGGGAGCTGTTTTTT	CASSFSGTYNTGELFF
few	TRBJ2-7	NA	TRBV2	TGTGCCAGCAGTGATCCTAGACGTCTTTACGAGCAGTACTTC	CASSDPRRLYEQYF
few	TRBJ2-3	NA	TRBV25-1	TGTGCCAGCAGTGAATCGGGTATTAGCACAGATACGCAGTATTTT	CASSESGISTDTQYF
few	TRBJ1-5	TRBD1	TRBV28	TGTGCCAGCAGTTCCCCCGGGACAGGGGTGGGTCAGCCCCAGCATTTT	CASSSPGTGVGQPQHF
few	TRBJ2-2	NA	TRBV12-3/TRBV12-4	TGTGCCAGCAGTTTTTCAGGGATAAGCACCGGGGAGCTGTTTTTT	CASSFSGISTGELFF
NA	TRBJ1-2	NA	TRBV4-2	TGTGCCAGCAGCCAAGATCTGTGGGTCAACTATGGCTACACCTTC	CASSQDLWVNYGYTF
NA	TRBJ2-7	NA	TRBV20-1	TGCAGTGCTAGAGACGTTCGCGGCGAGCAGTACTTC	CSARDVRGEQYF